This passage covers 9 T cell receptor beta chains from one sample sequenced in a study of T-cell memory formation after mild COVID-19. MiXCR, run by TCRdb on the 5' RACE reads, gives a single entry per CDR3 protein. Of 450,000 to 650,000 distinct CDR3 sequences listed, about 20% were seen once; the top ten hold 7% to 9%. Sequenced input: PBMCs or a T cell subset sorted from them (not recorded which). Every receptor here comes from an adult woman who had mild COVID-19 (a few samples of this study predate the infection). Cell type and time point are not known.

The chain's CDR3 is CASSASFLATEAFF. CDR3 nucleotides: TGTGCCAGCAGTGCCAGTTTTTTAGCTACTGAAGCTTTCTTT. V is TRBV2 and J is TRBJ1-1; D is uncertain. In germline, CDR1 is SNHLY, CDR2 FYNNEI. V lost 4 bases and J lost 5, with 14 bases in between. This CDR3 is built from 14 residues.

The chain couples TRBV19 to TRBJ2-7; 7 bases are shared with TRBD1. The CDR3 is 13 residues long. Germline lookup yields CDR1 LNHDA and CDR2 SQIVND (reference sequence). V shed 6 bases, J shed 2 bases, and the junction held 4 bases outside the gene matches. CDR3 in amino acids: CASRQGWPYEQYF. CDR3 nucleotide sequence: TGTGCCAGTAGACAGGGGTGGCCCTACGAGCAGTACTTC.

J is TRBJ2-7 and V is TRBV19, with TRBD1 matching over 9 bases. CDR3 length: 17 amino acids. Germline CDR1 reads LNHDA; CDR2 reads SQIVND (reference sequence). After removal of 1 base from V and 0 bases from J, the junction contained 7 bases not matched to a gene. CDR3 nucleotides: TGTGCCAGTAGTATAGGGAACAGGGGGCTCAGCTCCTACGAGCAGTACTTC. This gives the protein CASSIGNRGLSSYEQYF.

V usage is TRBV4-1 and J usage is TRBJ1-2; 7 bases map to TRBD1. The V gene's germline CDR1 is MGHRA and CDR2 YSYEKL. The CDR3 totals 15 residues. Trimming took 4 bases from V and 8 from J; bases not matched to a gene: 13. The CDR3 is CASSRAGTAFGGYTF. Written as DNA, the CDR3 is TGCGCCAGCAGCCGGGCCGGGACAGCCTTTGGGGGCTACACCTTC.

This clonotype was seen only a few times. This sequence joins TRBV12-3 or TRBV12-4 and TRBJ1-2; D unclear. This CDR3 is built from 11 residues. Trimming took off 4 bases at V and 4 bases at J, with 4 bases between the two ends. The CDR3 DNA is TGTGCCAGCAGTTGGGCCTATGGCTACACCTTC. Amino acid sequence: CASSWAYGYTF.

J is TRBJ2-3 and V is TRBV24-1, with TRBD2 matching 13 bases. J was trimmed by 5 bases and V by 3 bases; bases with no gene match: 10. CDR1 KGHDR and CDR2 SFDVKD come from the germline V gene. The CDR3 is made up of 18 amino acids. The CDR3 spells CATSDARTSGGVGDTQYF. CDR3 DNA: TGTGCCACCAGTGATGCGCGAACTAGCGGGGGGGTTGGAGATACGCAGTATTTT.

This clonotype was found a few times. V is TRBV7-9 and J is TRBJ1-2, with a weak D call TRBD1 (6 bases). This CDR3 comprises 13 residues. The ends were cut back, 5 bases at V and 7 bases at J, with 14 bases in the middle. Germline CDR1 reads SEHNR; CDR2 reads FQNEAQ (reference sequence). The CDR3 sequence: CASSPPGHLGYTF. CDR3 nucleotide sequence: TGTGCCAGCAGCCCCCCGGGACACCTTGGCTACACCTTC.

The rearrangement joins TRBV7-2 to TRBJ1-1; no reliable D call. The germline CDR1 and CDR2 sequences are SGHTA and FQGNSA. Trimming removed 2 bases at V and 10 bases at J, with 11 bases between. The CDR3 is 12 residues long. The CDR3 DNA follows: TGTGCCAGCAGCTTAAACGGGGTGGGAGCTTTCTTT. It codes for CASSLNGVGAFF.

The chain combines TRBV27 with TRBJ1-2; TRBD1 agrees at 7 bases. V gave up 5 bases and J gave up 6 bases; unmatched junction bases: 15. The CDR3 is made up of 16 amino acids. Germline-derived CDR1 and CDR2 are MNHEY and SMNVEV (reference sequence). CDR3: CASSPRDSSQYNGYTF. Here the CDR3 DNA reads TGTGCCAGCAGTCCCCGGGACAGTAGTCAATACAATGGCTACACCTTC.